These 17 T cell receptor beta chains were all obtained from the same sample, sequenced in a study of blood T cell repertoires in COVID-19. TCRdb's table, derived via immunoSEQ multiplex PCR, lists solely in-frame clones and lacks some. Of 230,000 or so clones in the sample, approximately 88% were seen once. The sequencing sample was made of PBMCs or T cells enriched from blood (not recorded which). These receptors were obtained from a woman aged 40 to 50 with acute COVID-19.

The chain is built from TRBV11-2 and TRBJ1-1; TRBD1 aligns across 7 bases. Losses at the gene ends were 3 bases for V and 4 bases for J; bases not matched to a gene: 8. The CDR3 is 15 amino acids. Germline CDR1 is SGHAT and CDR2 is FQNNGV. The chain's CDR3 is CASSFRQGLGTEAFF. CDR3 coding DNA: TGTGCCAGCAGCTTCAGACAGGGACTGGGCACTGAAGCTTTCTTT. The full variable domain, its missing parts supplied by reference TRBV11-2 and TRBJ1-1, is EAGVAQSPRYKIIEKRQSVAFWCNPISGHATLYWYQQILGQGPKLLIQFQNNGVVDDSQLPKDRFSAERLKGVDSTLKIQPAKLEDSAVYLCASSFRQGLGTEAFFGQGTRLTVV.

The chain carries TRBV3-1 (or the pseudogene TRBV3-2) and TRBJ2-2, with 10 nucleotides matching TRBD2. V trimming: 3 bases; J trimming: 6 bases; junction bases outside the gene matches: 7. The CDR3 is 16 amino acids. CDR1 and CDR2 from the germline V gene are LGHDT and YNNKEL (reference sequence). The CDR3 DNA is TGTGCCAGCAGCCAGCAAGCGGGAGGGGAGTCCGGGGAGCTGTTTTTT. It specifies CASSQQAGGESGELFF.

The chain is built from TRBV9 and TRBJ1-4; D is unclear. This CDR3 comprises 15 residues. The germline V and J ends were trimmed by 2 bases and 6 bases, with 14 bases remaining between them. Germline V gives CDR1 SGDLS, CDR2 YYNGEE. CDR3 DNA: TGTGCCAGCAGCGTGTCTCACGGGGAGGATGAAAAACTGTTTTTT. This encodes CASSVSHGEDEKLFF.

The V and J genes are TRBV5-1 and TRBJ2-1, with D possibly being TRBD1 (6 bases). The CDR3 is 15 residues long. Germline CDR1 reads SGHRS; CDR2 reads YFSETQ. V was pared by 3 bases and J by 3 bases, with 13 bases between. In DNA, the CDR3 is TGCGCCAGCAGCTCCGGGACACAGATCTACAATGAGCAGTTCTTC. This encodes CASSSGTQIYNEQFF.

This chain links TRBV24-1 with TRBJ2-4, with 8 bases fitting TRBD1. J was trimmed by 1 base and V by 0 bases; bases with no gene match: 13. Germline V gene data show CDR1 as KGHDR and CDR2 as SFDVKD. The CDR3 is made up of 20 amino acids. For the CDR3, the DNA is TGTGCCACCAGTGATTTGCAAACCAGGGGGCGTAAATTGGCCAAAAACATTCAGTACTTC. Protein: CATSDLQTRGRKLAKNIQYF.

This clone was seen only once. The CDR3 bases are TGTGCCAGCAGCCAACACAAGCCGGGACTAGCGGGAGACAGCTCCTACGAGCAGTACTTC. The encoded protein is CASSQHKPGLAGDSSYEQYF. The chain employs TRBV3-1 (or the pseudogene TRBV3-2) and TRBJ2-7; 14 positions match TRBD2. The J segment lost 0 bases and the V segment lost 2 bases, leaving 12 bases of the junction unmatched. Germline V gene data show CDR1 as LGHDT and CDR2 as YNNKEL (reference sequence). The CDR3 covers 20 residues.

This chain uses TRBV6-1 with TRBJ2-3; a possible D gene is TRBD1 (5 bases). Per germline, CDR1 MNHNS and CDR2 SASEGT. Trimming left V 4 bases short and J 0 bases short, with 14 bases between. The CDR3 is 16 amino acids. The CDR3 loop reads CASSALTVASTDTQYF. The CDR3 DNA reads as TGTGCCAGCAGTGCCCTGACAGTAGCTAGCACAGATACGCAGTATTTT.

The chain couples TRBV7-2 to TRBJ2-2; D is perhaps TRBD2 (7 bases). The germline CDR1 and CDR2 sequences are SGHTA and FQGNSA. The CDR3 sequence is 18 residues long. V gave up 1 base and J gave up 6 bases, with 21 bases separating them. The CDR3 DNA reads as TGTGCCAGCAGCTTAGGCCCCAGGGGAGGGAACTGGGCCGGGGAGCTGTTTTTT. Its translation is CASSLGPRGGNWAGELFF.

The chain employs TRBV7-9 and TRBJ1-3, with D possibly TRBD1 on 6 matching bases. The CDR3 has 16 amino acids. The V end was cut by 5 bases, the J end by 1 base, with 15 bases between. From germline, CDR1 is SEHNR and CDR2 FQNEAQ (reference sequence). The CDR3 DNA is TGTGCCAGCAGCCCCCCTAGTGGGACATCTGGAAACACCATATATTTT. It translates to CASSPPSGTSGNTIYF.

The chain is built from TRBV4-2 and TRBJ1-3; D is uncertain. Germline V lookup: CDR1 LGHNA, CDR2 YNFKEQ. Trimming took off 1 base at V and 0 bases at J, with 13 bases between the two ends. The CDR3 has 17 amino acids. This CDR3 reads CASSQAGGTDSGNTIYF. CDR3 bases: TGTGCCAGCAGCCAAGCGGGTGGCACCGACTCTGGAAACACCATATATTTT.

This chain uses TRBV24-1 with TRBJ2-1; 15 bases line up with TRBD2. The junction had 6 bases not matched to a gene; V was cut back by 4 bases and J by 3 bases. The germline gives CDR1 KGHDR, CDR2 SFDVKD. This CDR3 is built from 18 residues. The CDR3: CATSEGTSGRHYYNEQFF. The CDR3 region has the DNA TGTGCCACCAGTGAAGGGACTAGCGGGAGGCACTACTACAATGAGCAGTTCTTC.

The rearrangement links TRBV7-2 to TRBJ1-2; D is unresolved. The CDR3 is 14 residues long. Trimming took off 2 bases at V and 4 bases at J, with 11 bases between the two ends. Germline V gene sequence: CDR1 SGHTA, CDR2 FQGNSA. Here the CDR3 reads CASSLQRGSYGYTF. CDR3 in DNA: TGTGCCAGCAGCTTACAACGGGGTAGCTATGGCTACACCTTC.

The genes are TRBV10-2 and TRBJ1-2, with 10 nucleotides matching TRBD1. V lost 4 bases and J lost 6; bases outside the gene matches: 8. This CDR3 has 15 residues. CDR1 is WSHSY and CDR2 is SAAADI in the germline V gene. The CDR3: CASSAPGQGIDGYTF. In nucleotides, the CDR3 is TGCGCCAGCAGTGCTCCGGGACAGGGGATAGATGGCTACACCTTC.

This sequence joins TRBV30 and TRBJ2-7; tentatively, D is TRBD1 (5 bases). The CDR3 runs to 14 residues. Trimming cost V 7 bases and J 6 bases, with 22 bases left between them. The germline V gene has CDR1 GTSNPN and CDR2 SVGIG (reference sequence). Here the CDR3 DNA reads TGTGCCTCGGCCCTAAAGGGGTCCCCTCTCGAGCAGTACTTC. It specifies CASALKGSPLEQYF.

This chain joins TRBV18 and TRBJ2-1; D unresolved. The CDR3 extends over 13 amino acids. V was trimmed by 3 bases and J by 5 bases, leaving 8 bases between them. Germline CDR1 and CDR2: KGHSH and LQKENI. In DNA form, the CDR3 reads TGTGCCAGCTCACCTCGGTTGGACAATGAGCAGTTCTTC. It specifies CASSPRLDNEQFF. The complete variable domain, with remaining parts taken from reference TRBV18 and TRBJ2-1, reads NAGVMQNPRHLVRRRGQEARLRCSPMKGHSHVYWYRQLPEEGLKFMVYLQKENIIDESGMPKERFSAEFPKEGPSILRIQQVVRGDSAAYFCASSPRLDNEQFFGPGTRLTVL.

The chain uses TRBV7-9 and TRBJ2-1; D call uncertain. V lost 5 bases, J lost 8 bases, and 28 bases lay in between. CDR1 and CDR2 from the germline V gene are SEHNR and FQNEAQ (reference sequence). CDR3 size: 18 residues. The CDR3 protein is CASSPAVDIGFLGDEQFF. DNA for the CDR3: TGTGCCAGCAGCCCAGCTGTCGACATAGGTTTTTTGGGCGATGAGCAGTTCTTC.

V and J are TRBV29-1 and TRBJ2-1; no clear D. The V gene lost 2 bases and the J gene lost 4 bases, with 9 bases spanning the gap. Germline CDR1 reads SQVTM; CDR2 reads ANQGSEA. The CDR3 contains 13 residues. For the CDR3, the DNA is TGCAGCGTTGAATTACTTAATTACAATGAGCAGTTCTTC. It translates to CSVELLNYNEQFF.